Shown below are 21 T cell receptor beta chains from a single sample sequenced in a study of siplizumab effects on memory and regulatory T cells. Using immunoSEQ multiplex PCR, the repertoire was profiled, and TCRdb retains in-frame clones only, with some absent. The sample carries some 120,000 clones, roughly 94% recorded once. The specimen sequenced was non-Treg CD4+ T cells sorted from blood. The source of these receptors is a human donor in good health.

The chain combines TRBV28 with TRBJ2-2; D not resolved. V was clipped by 2 bases and J by 7 bases, with 5 bases between them. The CDR3 runs to 12 residues. Per germline, CDR1 MDHEN and CDR2 SYDVKM. The CDR3 loop is CASSLIIGELFF. The CDR3, as DNA: TGTGCCAGCAGTTTAATCATCGGGGAGCTGTTTTTT.

The chain has TRBV6-1 and TRBJ1-3; D gene uncertain. The germline V gene has CDR1 MNHNS and CDR2 SASEGT. The CDR3 loop spans 13 amino acids. Trimming cost V 4 bases and J 9 bases, with 13 bases left between them. CDR3 DNA sequence: TGTGCCAGCAGTGGATCGGACTTTCCCACCATATATTTT. Amino acids: CASSGSDFPTIYF.

The rearrangement links TRBV6-5 to TRBJ2-7; 7 bases are a match to TRBD2. This CDR3 comprises 13 residues. J gave up 6 bases and V 5 bases, and 7 bases lay outside the gene matches. Germline loops: CDR1 MNHEY, CDR2 SVGAGI. The CDR3 is CASSPRLASEQYF. The CDR3 DNA reads TGTGCCAGCAGTCCCCGACTAGCCTCCGAGCAGTACTTC.

This chain uses TRBV29-1 with TRBJ2-7; 9 nucleotides align to TRBD1. CDR3 length equals 16 residues. From germline, CDR1 is SQVTM and CDR2 ANQGSEA. V shed 8 bases, J shed 5 bases, and the junction held 19 bases outside the gene matches. CDR3 coding DNA: TGCAGCTCGTTGGGGGTCCCGGGACAGGGTTTCAACGAGCAGTACTTC. It translates to CSSLGVPGQGFNEQYF.

The CDR3 bases are TGTGCCAGCAGTACGACCGGGACTAATACTGAAGCTTTCTTT. Protein product: CASSTTGTNTEAFF. V usage is TRBV6-5 and J usage is TRBJ1-1, with D possibly being TRBD1 (5 bases). Trimming pared 5 bases from V and 5 bases from J, leaving 15 bases between. From germline, CDR1 is MNHEY and CDR2 SVGAGI. This CDR3 spans 14 amino acids.

The chain is built from TRBV11-2 and TRBJ2-7; TRBD1 matches at 8 bases. The CDR3 contains 14 residues. V lost 5 bases to trimming and J lost 7 bases; unmatched junction nucleotides: 10. Germline CDR1 reads SGHAT; CDR2 reads FQNNGV. CDR3 residues: CASSPRTGLSEQYF. The CDR3 DNA is TGTGCCAGCAGCCCGCGGACAGGGCTCTCGGAGCAGTACTTC.

The chain couples TRBV19 to TRBJ1-3, with D hard to call. The germline V and J ends were trimmed by 4 bases and 0 bases, with 10 bases remaining between them. CDR1 and CDR2 (germline): LNHDA, SQIVND (reference sequence). This CDR3 has 15 residues. The chain's CDR3 is CASSTASSSGNTIYF. The CDR3 bases are TGTGCCAGTAGTACTGCTTCGAGCTCTGGAAACACCATATATTTT. Variable domain in full (rest from reference TRBV19 and TRBJ1-3): DGGITQSPKYLFRKEGQNVTLSCEQNLNHDAMYWYRQDPGQGLRLIYYSQIVNDFQKGDIAEGYSVSREKKESFPLTVTSAQKNPTAFYLCASSTASSSGNTIYFGEGSWLTVV.

The genes are TRBV6-6 and TRBJ1-2, with D possibly being TRBD1 (5 bases). The CDR3 length is 14 residues. V was pared by 0 bases and J by 7 bases, with 12 bases between. CDR1 and CDR2 from the germline V gene are MNHNY and SVGAGI (reference sequence). The CDR3 region has the DNA TGTGCCAGCAGTTACTCGGGGGTCTCCTCTGGCTACACCTTC. As protein: CASSYSGVSSGYTF.

This clone was recorded only once. V is TRBV6-1 and J is TRBJ1-2; D ambiguous. Looked up from germline, CDR1 is MNHNS and CDR2 is SASEGT. V lost 0 bases and J lost 4, with 9 bases in between. The CDR3 is 14 residues long. CDR3 in amino acids: CASSEASDFYGYTF. In DNA, the CDR3 is TGTGCCAGCAGTGAAGCTTCCGATTTCTATGGCTACACCTTC.

The chain has TRBV5-4 and TRBJ2-1; D remains ambiguous. The CDR3 consists of 15 residues. Germline V gives CDR1 SGHNT, CDR2 YYREEE (reference sequence). V lost 1 base, J lost 4 bases, and 12 bases lay in between. CDR3 region: CASSLNTAQYNEQFF. DNA for the CDR3: TGTGCCAGCAGCTTGAATACGGCTCAATACAATGAGCAGTTCTTC.

The CDR3, as DNA: TGTGCCAGCAGCTCTACTCCGGGACTAGCGCCCTCCGAGCAGTACTTC. The encoded protein is CASSSTPGLAPSEQYF. The chain has TRBV4-2 and TRBJ2-7, with TRBD2 matching 10 bases. The CDR3 totals 16 residues. Trimming at V came to 5 bases and at J to 6 bases, leaving 13 bases not matched to a gene. Looked up from germline, CDR1 is LGHNA and CDR2 is YNFKEQ.

A note on this clone: A junction end diverges from the germline sequence, so it may reflect a read error. The gene calls are TRBV20-1 and TRBJ1-2; D uncertain. The CDR3 loop spans 11 amino acids. The germline V gene has CDR1 DFQATT and CDR2 SNEGSKA (reference sequence). The CDR3 loop is CSARDNDGYTF. For the CDR3, the DNA is TGCAGTGCTAGAGATAACGATGGCTACACCTTC.

The chain carries TRBV5-1 and TRBJ2-1; D is possibly TRBD1 (6 bases). CDR1 is SGHRS, CDR2 YFSETQ, per germline. V was trimmed by 0 bases and J by 1 base, leaving 8 bases between them. The CDR3 sequence is 15 residues long. The CDR3 DNA is TGCGCCAGCAGCTTGGGAGGGGGATCCTACAATGAGCAGTTCTTC. This encodes CASSLGGGSYNEQFF.

The chain links TRBV5-4 to TRBJ2-1; 10 bases map to TRBD2. CDR1 and CDR2 (germline): SGHNT, YYREEE (reference sequence). The CDR3 is 18 amino acids. V lost 0 bases and J lost 2; bases outside the gene matches: 8. CDR3 loop: CASSLATSGTGTYNEQFF. As DNA, the CDR3 is TGTGCCAGCAGCTTGGCTACTAGCGGGACGGGGACCTACAATGAGCAGTTCTTC. The whole variable domain, filled in from reference TRBV5-4 and TRBJ2-1, reads ETGVTQSPTHLIKTRGQQVTLRCSSQSGHNTVSWYQQALGQGPQFIFQYYREEENGRGNFPPRFSGLQFPNYSSELNVNALELDDSALYLCASSLATSGTGTYNEQFFGPGTRLTVL.

This chain connects TRBV29-1 to TRBJ1-4, with D maybe TRBD1 (5 bases). Trimming shortened V by 4 bases and J by 8 bases, and 14 bases separated the two germline ends. The CDR3 spans 13 residues. The germline CDR1 and CDR2 sequences are SQVTM and ANQGSEA. Here the CDR3 reads CSVVGGSGEKLFF. DNA of the CDR3: TGCAGCGTTGTCGGGGGAAGCGGCGAAAAACTGTTTTTT.

V usage is TRBV7-6 and J usage is TRBJ1-5; D unclear. CDR3 length: 13 residues. Germline CDR1 is SGHVS and CDR2 is FNYEAQ. V shed 3 bases and J shed 4 bases, with 7 bases lying between them. This CDR3 is CASSFQANQPQHF. The CDR3 DNA is TGTGCCAGCAGCTTTCAGGCTAATCAGCCCCAGCATTTT.

The CDR3 DNA sequence: TGTGCCAGCCAGAGCTTTACTAGGGCCCACGAGCAGTACTTC. Amino acid sequence: CASQSFTRAHEQYF. The rearrangement links TRBV7-8 to TRBJ2-7; D might be TRBD2 (5 bases). CDR3 size: 14 residues. Germline CDR1 and CDR2: SGHVS and FQNEAQ. Trimming stripped 8 bases from V and 5 bases from J, with 19 bases between.

V usage is TRBV10-3 and J usage is TRBJ2-4; D is perhaps TRBD1 (6 bases). The V end lost 2 bases, the J end lost 4 bases, and 9 bases lay between the germline ends. From germline, CDR1 is ENHRY and CDR2 SYGVKD. The CDR3 consists of 14 residues. DNA of the CDR3: TGTGCCATCAGTGAGCCAGGGGATAAAAACATTCAGTACTTC. This gives the protein CAISEPGDKNIQYF.

The genes are TRBV11-2 and TRBJ2-3, with 7 bases lining up with TRBD2. The junction had 1 base not matched to a gene; V was cut back by 4 bases and J by 3 bases. The CDR3 has 13 residues. Germline assignment: CDR1 SGHAT and CDR2 FQNNGV. The CDR3, as DNA: TGTGCCAGCAGCTCGGGGGGAACAGATACGCAGTATTTT. Amino acid sequence: CASSSGGTDTQYF.

The chain is built from TRBV5-1 and TRBJ2-1; D perhaps matches TRBD2 (5 bases). The V end was cut by 0 bases, the J end by 6 bases, with 13 bases between. Germline CDR1 is SGHRS and CDR2 is YFSETQ. The CDR3 is 15 residues long. The chain's CDR3 is CASSLAPSLLNEQFF. The CDR3 DNA reads TGCGCCAGCAGCTTGGCACCTAGCCTACTCAATGAGCAGTTCTTC.

The chain is built from TRBV6-5 and TRBJ1-1, with D unclear. Germline CDR1 MNHEY, CDR2 SVGAGI. This CDR3 has 11 amino acids. Trimming left V 7 bases short and J 1 base short, with 4 bases between. The CDR3 region has the DNA TGTGCCAGCACCAAGAACACTGAAGCTTTCTTT. It specifies CASTKNTEAFF.